Listed here is a single T cell receptor (beta chain). Its antigen is currently unknown. These data are taken from a study of cytomegalovirus exposure and HLA in healthy donors. The PCR contained 60 Vbeta and 13 Jbeta primers. The table came from immunoSEQ multiplex PCR; TCRdb's copy has only in-frame clones and leaves some out. Its table lists approximately 38,000 clones. Study-wide findings and caveats: In a later analysis, specific HLA alleles were associated with 15,000 or so TCR beta sequences at a 0.05 false discovery rate. Usually a TCR sequence was rare, but some public TCRs were found in many donors. Previously analyzed data showed that most TCR beta V segments were productive at a frequency of about 87% or about 30%.

The CDR3 has 17 amino acids. Losses at the gene ends were 4 bases for V and 2 bases for J; bases not matched to a gene: 13. Germline V lookup: CDR1 SGHAT, CDR2 FQNNGV. This clonotype was sampled from a human donor in good health. The sample was PBMCs. The chain carries TRBV11-2 and TRBJ2-7; 8 nucleotides line up with TRBD1. The chain's CDR3 is CASSSINRQGSAYEQYF. DNA for the CDR3: TGTGCCAGCAGCTCCATCAATCGACAGGGGAGCGCCTACGAGCAGTACTTC.